The rows below give T cell receptor beta chains drawn from one sample of a study of blood T cell repertoires in COVID-19. Profiling relied on immunoSEQ multiplex PCR, and the TCRdb table lists in-frame clones only, not all of them. The table shows 160,000 or so clones, with approximately 80% occurring only once. Input material: peripheral blood. The receptor source for this set is a human donor in a cohort sampled during active COVID-19. CDR3s include the opening cysteine and the closing phenylalanine or tryptophan. Fields, in order: V gene, D gene, J gene, clone size, CDR3 DNA, CDR3 protein. A D gene is named only where the DNA matches it firmly. Size is stated for part of the rows, as once, few or many counts, or as a class when the clone is expanded.

TRBV7-2,TRBD1,TRBJ2-5,NA,TGTGCCAGCAGCCAACCGGGACAGGTGCAAGAGACCCAGTACTTC,CASSQPGQVQETQYF
TRBV7-9,NA,TRBJ2-3,NA,TGTGCCAGCCGGAGCACAGATACGCAGTATTTT,CASRSTDTQYF
TRBV7-8,NA,TRBJ2-1,once,TGTGCCAGCAGCTCGGGTGGTAGGGGGATGGCGGAGCAGTTCTTC,CASSSGGRGMAEQFF
TRBV10-3,NA,TRBJ1-2,NA,TGTGCCATCAGTGAAGGGGGAAGCTATGGCTACACCTTC,CAISEGGSYGYTF
TRBV5-1,NA,TRBJ1-1,NA,TGCGCCAGCAGCTACTCCTCCCGACAGGCCCTAACTGAAGCTTTCTTT,CASSYSSRQALTEAFF
TRBV7-8,TRBD1,TRBJ2-2,NA,TGTGCCAGCATCGACAGGGGGCGGAACACCGGGGAGCTGTTTTTT,CASIDRGRNTGELFF
TRBV2,TRBD2,TRBJ2-3,NA,TGTGCCAGCAGTGCTCCGGGACACCGACTAGCGGGAGATACGCAGTATTTT,CASSAPGHRLAGDTQYF
TRBV24-1,TRBD2,TRBJ2-7,NA,TGTGCCACCAGTGATGCGACTAGCGGGGGGTACGAGCAGTACTTC,CATSDATSGGYEQYF
TRBV9,TRBD2,TRBJ2-7,NA,TGTGCCAGCAGCACAAGCACTAGCGGGAGCACCTACGAGCAGTACTTC,CASSTSTSGSTYEQYF
TRBV5-1,NA,TRBJ2-6,NA,TGCGCCAGCAGCTTGGCCGGAGGGCTCGGGGCCAACGTCCTGACTTTC,CASSLAGGLGANVLTF
TRBV5-1,TRBD1,TRBJ2-7,NA,TGCGCCAGCAGCCCCCAGGGGGACGAGCAGTACTTC,CASSPQGDEQYF
TRBV20-1,TRBD1,TRBJ2-7,NA,TGCAGTGTAAGACAGGGGCAGTACTTC,CSVRQGQYF
TRBV5-1,NA,TRBJ2-7,NA,TGCGCCAGCAGCTTAAGGGGTGAGCAGTACTTC,CASSLRGEQYF
TRBV28,NA,TRBJ2-5,NA,TGTGCCAGCAGTTCGCCCGACAGGCAAGAGACCCAGTACTTC,CASSSPDRQETQYF
TRBV10-2,TRBD2,TRBJ2-1,once,TGCGCCAGCAAGGGATCGGTTAGCGGGGACAATGAGCAGTTCTTC,CASKGSVSGDNEQFF
TRBV29-1,TRBD1,TRBJ2-7,NA,TGCAGCGGCCGACAGGGCAGGGGGAGAGAGCAGTACTTC,CSGRQGRGREQYF